The 18 T cell receptor beta chains reported below all come from one sample, sequenced in a study of blood T cell repertoires in COVID-19. Repertoires were generated with immunoSEQ multiplex PCR, while TCRdb's copy carries only in-frame clones and drops some. The table has about 220,000 clones, 60% to 85% seen once. Sequences were obtained from peripheral blood. The receptors come from a woman aged 70-85 years with acute or convalescent COVID-19.

The chain carries TRBV6-5 and TRBJ1-2; unclear D gene. V lost 0 bases and J 1 base, leaving 6 bases between the germline ends. CDR3 length: 14 amino acids. The germline CDR1 and CDR2 sequences are MNHEY and SVGAGI. CDR3 protein: CASSYSTGNYGYTF. CDR3 coding DNA: TGTGCCAGCAGTTACTCGACGGGTAACTATGGCTACACCTTC.

The chain couples TRBV5-5 to TRBJ2-5, with 7 bases fitting TRBD1. CDR1 and CDR2 (germline): SGHKS, YYEKEE (reference sequence). After removal of 4 bases from V and 4 bases from J, the junction contained 4 bases not matched to a gene. This CDR3 has 13 residues. CDR3 in amino acids: CASSRYRGETQYF. The CDR3 coding sequence is TGTGCCAGCAGCCGGTACAGGGGAGAGACCCAGTACTTC.

V usage is TRBV24-1 and J usage is TRBJ2-1; tentative D call: TRBD1 (6 bases). The CDR3 extends over 15 amino acids. Trimming removed 9 bases at V and 4 bases at J, with 18 bases between. The germline V gene has CDR1 KGHDR and CDR2 SFDVKD. The CDR3 DNA reads TGTGCCACCTCTGGACAGACGCTTACTTACAATGAGCAGTTCTTC. Translation gives CATSGQTLTYNEQFF.

This chain connects TRBV6-5 to TRBJ1-2; perhaps TRBD1 as D (5 bases). The V end lost 7 bases, the J end lost 7 bases, and 16 bases lay between the germline ends. CDR3 size: 13 residues. CDR1 and CDR2 from the germline V gene are MNHEY and SVGAGI. Written as DNA, the CDR3 is TGTGCCAGCACTCCTCGGGGGGGACGTGGCTACACCTTC. It specifies CASTPRGGRGYTF.

The chain uses TRBV9 and TRBJ2-5; no clear D. Trimming removed 4 bases from V and 5 bases from J, with 12 bases in between. Per germline, CDR1 SGDLS and CDR2 YYNGEE. The CDR3 contains 13 residues. CDR3 nucleotides: TGTGCCAGCAGCCCGAGAGGTGGGGAGACCCAGTACTTC. Translated, it gives CASSPRGGETQYF.

The CDR3 coding sequence is TGTGCCAGCAGTGAGGGCCCGGGACAGGGGGCCGAGCAGTACTTC. Amino acids: CASSEGPGQGAEQYF. The J gene is TRBJ2-7, the V gene TRBV6-1, with TRBD1 identical over 12 bases. With 3 bases clipped from V and 6 bases from J, the junction kept 6 bases outside the gene matches. The CDR3 runs to 15 residues. Germline V gene data show CDR1 as MNHNS and CDR2 as SASEGT.

The table lists this clone with many counts. This rearrangement joins TRBV28 to TRBJ2-5; 8 bases align to TRBD1. This CDR3 spans 16 amino acids. The germline CDR1 and CDR2 sequences are MDHEN and SYDVKM. With 5 bases clipped from V and 0 bases from J, the junction kept 8 bases outside the gene matches. This chain's CDR3 is CASSKRTGNDQETQYF. The CDR3, as DNA: TGTGCCAGCAGTAAAAGGACAGGGAATGACCAAGAGACCCAGTACTTC.

The rearrangement links TRBV24-1 to TRBJ2-5, with 9 nucleotides matching TRBD1. V dropped 9 bases and J dropped 7; count of bases not matched to a gene: 14. Germline CDR1 KGHDR, CDR2 SFDVKD. The CDR3 contains 15 residues. The CDR3 nucleotides read TGTGCCACCGATGACCCGGGACAGGGAGATGGGACCCAGTACTTC. Protein: CATDDPGQGDGTQYF.

The V call is TRBV11-2, the J call TRBJ2-5; 8 positions agree with TRBD2. J lost 6 bases, V lost 3 bases, and 3 bases had no gene match. The CDR3 runs to 13 residues. Germline loops: CDR1 SGHAT, CDR2 FQNNGV. CDR3 loop: CASSLGLEKTQYF. DNA for the CDR3: TGTGCCAGCAGCTTGGGACTAGAGAAGACCCAGTACTTC. The whole variable domain, remainder taken from reference TRBV11-2 and TRBJ2-5, is EAGVAQSPRYKIIEKRQSVAFWCNPISGHATLYWYQQILGQGPKLLIQFQNNGVVDDSQLPKDRFSAERLKGVDSTLKIQPAKLEDSAVYLCASSLGLEKTQYFGPGTRLLVL.

Notes on this clone: Germline and junction disagree at one end, which may indicate a read error. The chain couples TRBV2 to TRBJ2-4, with a possible D match to TRBD1 (6 bases). Germline V gene data show CDR1 as SNHLY and CDR2 as FYNNEI. The CDR3 is 14 amino acids. CDR3 DNA: TGTGCCAGCAGGGAAGGGGGTCTGGGAGCCATTCAGTACTTC. It yields the protein CASREGGLGAIQYF.

The genes are TRBV18 and TRBJ2-7; TRBD1 is a possible D gene (6 bases). The CDR3 consists of 16 residues. Trimming shortened V by 4 bases and J by 6 bases, and 22 bases separated the two germline ends. In germline, CDR1 is KGHSH, CDR2 LQKENI. As DNA, the CDR3 is TGTGCCAGCTCACAAATTACTGGTAGAGGGGGTACCGAGCAGTACTTC. It codes for CASSQITGRGGTEQYF.

This clone was counted many times. This chain connects TRBV19 to TRBJ2-3; TRBD2 aligns across 8 bases. The CDR3 runs to 16 residues. Germline loops: CDR1 LNHDA, CDR2 SQIVND (reference sequence). J was trimmed by 8 bases and V by 5 bases; bases with no gene match: 15. In DNA form, the CDR3 reads TGTGCCAGTAGTGTCCCCGGGACTAGGGGTAGCGTTACGCAGTATTTT. Protein product: CASSVPGTRGSVTQYF.

The rearrangement joins TRBV27 to TRBJ2-5; perhaps TRBD1 as D (6 bases). The V end lost 4 bases, the J end lost 5 bases, and 14 bases lay between the germline ends. Germline V CDR1 and CDR2: MNHEY, SMNVEV (reference sequence). The CDR3 is 14 residues long. The CDR3 spells CASSYGQGSETQYF. CDR3 coding DNA: TGTGCCAGCAGTTATGGCCAGGGGAGTGAGACCCAGTACTTC.

The chain joins TRBV9 to TRBJ1-6; TRBD1 matches at 7 bases. Germline V gives CDR1 SGDLS, CDR2 YYNGEE. After removal of 2 bases from V and 2 bases from J, the junction contained 7 bases not matched to a gene. The length of the CDR3 is 17 residues. For the CDR3, the DNA is TGTGCCAGCAGCGTCTCAGGGGGGAACACCTATAATTCACCCCTCCACTTT. Translated, it gives CASSVSGGNTYNSPLHF.

The chain combines TRBV12-5 with TRBJ1-2; a possible D gene is TRBD1 (6 bases). There are 15 residues in the CDR3. Trimming pared 5 bases from V and 0 bases from J, leaving 13 bases between. Germline loops: CDR1 LGHNT, CDR2 FRNRAP. DNA for the CDR3: TGTGCTAGTGGTCACCCGGACAGCTCTAACTATGGCTACACCTTC. This sequence encodes CASGHPDSSNYGYTF.

The chain joins TRBV4-2 to TRBJ2-5, with D possibly TRBD2 on 5 matching bases. Trimming cost V 1 base and J 5 bases, with 17 bases left between them. Per germline, CDR1 LGHNA and CDR2 YNFKEQ. CDR3 size: 16 residues. This CDR3 is CASSQVGKDGGETQYF. CDR3 DNA: TGTGCCAGCAGCCAAGTGGGGAAGGACGGAGGCGAGACCCAGTACTTC.

This clone was observed once. V gene TRBV5-6 combines with J gene TRBJ2-3; D perhaps matches TRBD1 (6 bases). Germline CDR1 and CDR2: SGHDT and YYEEEE. The V and J ends lost 4 bases and 0 bases respectively, with 18 bases between them. The CDR3 runs to 17 residues. The CDR3 bases are TGTGCCAGCAGCCGCTTGACAGGCAGGGGAAGCACAGATACGCAGTATTTT. It translates to CASSRLTGRGSTDTQYF.

Turning to this clone: Other DNA sequences of this sample code for an identical CDR3. This CDR3 is CASSLVLGGATDTQYF. The CDR3 DNA follows: TGTGCCAGCAGCTTAGTTCTGGGGGGGGCGACAGATACGCAGTATTTT. The rearrangement links TRBV7-2 to TRBJ2-3; weak D call: TRBD2 (7 bases). The CDR3 length is 16 residues. The V end was cut by 1 base, the J end by 3 bases, with 14 bases between. The germline gives CDR1 SGHTA, CDR2 FQGNSA.